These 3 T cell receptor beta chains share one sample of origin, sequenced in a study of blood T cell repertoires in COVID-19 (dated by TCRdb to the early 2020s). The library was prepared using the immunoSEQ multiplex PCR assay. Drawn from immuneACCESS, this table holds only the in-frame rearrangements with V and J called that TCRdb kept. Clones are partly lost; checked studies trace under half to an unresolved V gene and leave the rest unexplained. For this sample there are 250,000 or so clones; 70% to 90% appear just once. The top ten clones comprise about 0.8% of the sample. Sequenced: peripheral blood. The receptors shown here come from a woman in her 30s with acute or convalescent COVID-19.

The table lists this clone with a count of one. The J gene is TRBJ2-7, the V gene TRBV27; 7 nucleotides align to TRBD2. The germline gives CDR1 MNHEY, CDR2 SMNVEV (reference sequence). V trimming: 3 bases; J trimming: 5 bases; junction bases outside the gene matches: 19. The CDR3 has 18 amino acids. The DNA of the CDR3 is TGTGCCAGCAGTTTCGGCGGGAGAGGACTCAACCCAAGCCACGAGCAGTACTTC. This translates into CASSFGGRGLNPSHEQYF.

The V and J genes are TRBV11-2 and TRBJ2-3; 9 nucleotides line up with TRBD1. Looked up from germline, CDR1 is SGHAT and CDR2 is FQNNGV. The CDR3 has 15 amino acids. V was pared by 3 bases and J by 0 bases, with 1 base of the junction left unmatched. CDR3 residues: CASSFGTGSTDTQYF. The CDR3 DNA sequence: TGTGCCAGCAGCTTTGGGACAGGGAGCACAGATACGCAGTATTTT.

The CDR3: CAWNGQSGPQHF. Written as DNA, the CDR3 is TGTGCCTGGAATGGACAGTCAGGACCCCAGCATTTT. The chain is built from TRBV30 and TRBJ1-5, with D tentatively TRBD1 (6 bases). CDR1 is GTSNPN, CDR2 SVGIG, per germline (reference sequence). The CDR3 is made up of 12 amino acids. Deletions cut 4 bases from V and 10 bases from J, with 14 bases between.